Listed below are T cell receptor beta chains from one sample, sequenced in a study of CD8+ T cells in alopecia areata. TCRdb's copy holds only in-frame clones and misses some; the assay was immunoSEQ multiplex PCR. The sample shows 110,000 or so clones, roughly 50% of them seen only once. This material consisted of CD4+ T cells sorted from blood, taken at week 24, from a patient treated with tofacitinib. The receptors were sampled from a human donor with alopecia areata. CDR3s include the opening cysteine and the closing phenylalanine or tryptophan. D genes are given only for firm matches.

J,D,V,CDR3
TRBJ1-5,.,TRBV23-1,CASSQRLEQPQHF
TRBJ1-6,.,TRBV2,CASSDLRSPLHF
TRBJ2-7,.,TRBV20-1,CSPVRAREQYF
TRBJ2-2,TRBD1,TRBV7-2,CASSPGTVSTGELFF
TRBJ2-3,.,TRBV2,CASSEAPIWDTDTQYF
TRBJ2-7,.,TRBV29-1,CSVARAGFMNEQYF
TRBJ2-5,.,TRBV19,CASSIGRARETQYF
TRBJ1-1,TRBD1,TRBV29-1,CSALRGTGYQKAFF
TRBJ2-1,.,TRBV5-4,CASSTGGQYNEQFF
TRBJ1-5,TRBD1,TRBV5-6,CASSSGTVKQPQHF
TRBJ1-6,.,TRBV4-3,CASSQEGQGQSPLHF
TRBJ2-5,.,TRBV5-1,CASSPHQETQYF
TRBJ2-1,TRBD1,TRBV6-5,CASSLQGFDEQFF
TRBJ1-6,.,TRBV9,CASSVSSGDYNSPLHF
TRBJ1-1,.,TRBV11-2,CASSFGTTTEAFF
TRBJ2-3,.,TRBV2,CASSVVRTGSTDTQYF
TRBJ2-3,.,TRBV7-9,CASSLEGYPSTDTQYF
TRBJ1-2,.,TRBV5-1,CASSLNRSVNFGYTF
TRBJ1-2,TRBD1,TRBV27,CASSLSGQGRSYGYTF
TRBJ1-2,.,TRBV6-5,CASSYSYLKPNYGYTF
TRBJ2-4,TRBD1,TRBV7-2,CASSLSRGQGWNIQYF
TRBJ1-1,TRBD1,TRBV6-5,CASSQGQGATEAFF
TRBJ2-5,TRBD2,TRBV19,CASSMSVAGGQETQYF
TRBJ1-4,.,TRBV2,CASSDGQLNEKLFF
TRBJ2-6,.,TRBV23-1,CASSLPTGANVLTF
TRBJ2-7,TRBD1,TRBV5-4,CASSPRDRSYEQYF